One sample yielded the 16 T cell receptor beta chains listed below, sequenced in a study of OX40 agonist ivuxolimab in advanced cancers. This table comes from immunoSEQ multiplex PCR, and its TCRdb copy is limited to in-frame clones, with some not included. Of 70,000 or so clones listed, about 90% are singletons. The material sequenced was CD4+ or CD8+ T cells sorted from blood, taken in a trial of the OX40 agonist ivuxolimab. Receptors originate from an adult with an advanced solid tumor such as melanoma, head and neck, liver or kidney cancer.

V and J are TRBV14 and TRBJ1-5; D is unclear. The CDR3 spans 10 residues. Trimming took 10 bases from V and 6 from J, leaving 7 bases between them. Per the germline V gene, CDR1 is SGHDN and CDR2 is FVKESK. The CDR3 DNA is TGTGCCACCCTTTGTCAGCCCCAGCATTTT. Translation gives CATLCQPQHF.

The rearrangement links TRBV6-6 to TRBJ1-6; 7 positions match TRBD1. The CDR3 is 15 residues long. V shed 6 bases and J 7 bases; nucleotides not matched to a gene: 9. Per germline, CDR1 MNHNY and CDR2 SVGAGI (reference sequence). The CDR3 coding sequence is TGTGCCAGCAGCCTCAACAGGGGAGGAAATTCACCCCTCCACTTT. This gives the protein CASSLNRGGNSPLHF.

In this sample, this clone turned up once. The V and J genes are TRBV5-8 and TRBJ2-7; 9 bases map to TRBD1. The CDR3 contains 16 residues. The trim removed 4 bases at V and 1 base at J, leaving 9 bases unmatched. Germline V gives CDR1 SGHTS, CDR2 YDEGEE. This CDR3 reads CASSRTPGTGSYEQYF. In nucleotides, the CDR3 is TGTGCCAGCAGCCGAACCCCCGGGACAGGGTCCTACGAGCAGTACTTC.

This clone was counted between two and nine times. The rearrangement joins TRBV10-1 to TRBJ1-2, with 7 positions matching TRBD1. Germline V gives CDR1 WNHNN, CDR2 SYGVQD (reference sequence). This CDR3 comprises 13 residues. The junction had 5 bases not matched to a gene; V was cut back by 2 bases and J by 8 bases. CDR3 in amino acids: CASSEDREGGYTF. The CDR3 DNA reads as TGCGCCAGCAGTGAGGACAGGGAGGGCGGCTACACCTTC.

V gene TRBV7-2 combines with J gene TRBJ1-6; weak D call: TRBD1 (5 bases). Germline values: CDR1 SGHTA, CDR2 FQGNSA. Deletions cut 7 bases from V and 5 bases from J, with 15 bases between. The CDR3 is 15 amino acids. The CDR3 sequence: CASNRSPSDNSPLHF. In DNA form, the CDR3 reads TGTGCCAGCAACAGGTCCCCCTCTGATAATTCACCCCTCCACTTT.

The CDR3 is CASSQSGGALNQPQHF. DNA for the CDR3: TGTGCCAGCAGCCAATCCGGGGGCGCCCTCAATCAGCCCCAGCATTTT. The chain couples TRBV7-9 to TRBJ1-5; maybe TRBD1 (6 bases). V was pared by 5 bases and J by 3 bases, with 17 bases between. Germline assignment: CDR1 SEHNR and CDR2 FQNEAQ (reference sequence). There are 16 residues in the CDR3.

The V gene is TRBV5-6, the J gene TRBJ2-1; D may be TRBD2 (6 bases). This CDR3 has 15 residues. CDR1 SGHDT and CDR2 YYEEEE come from the germline V gene. V was cut by 2 bases and J by 4 bases, with 13 bases left in between. CDR3 loop: CASSFGSLVYNEQFF. CDR3 in DNA: TGTGCCAGCAGCTTCGGGAGTTTAGTTTACAATGAGCAGTTCTTC. Complete variable domain (other parts from reference TRBV5-6 and TRBJ2-1): DAGVTQSPTHLIKTRGQQVTLRCSPKSGHDTVSWYQQALGQGPQFIFQYYEEEERQRGNFPDRFSGHQFPNYSSELNVNALLLGDSALYLCASSFGSLVYNEQFFGPGTRLTVL.

The chain uses TRBV7-2 and TRBJ2-2, with D possibly matching TRBD2 (5 bases). Germline assignment: CDR1 SGHTA and CDR2 FQGNSA. The CDR3 is 17 amino acids. Trimming took 5 bases from V and 3 from J, leaving 19 bases between them. CDR3 coding DNA: TGTGCCAGCAGCCCACGCCCCGGGGTAGTGCACACCGGGGAGCTGTTTTTT. It specifies CASSPRPGVVHTGELFF.

The chain links TRBV2 to TRBJ1-6, with no clear D. The germline V and J ends were trimmed by 6 bases and 8 bases, with 14 bases remaining between them. This CDR3 comprises 14 residues. CDR1 is SNHLY, CDR2 FYNNEI, per germline. CDR3 nucleotides: TGTGCCAGCAGAACGGATCCCCCTCATTCACCCCTCCACTTT. This sequence encodes CASRTDPPHSPLHF.

V is TRBV29-1 and J is TRBJ2-3; a weak D match, TRBD2 (6 bases). This CDR3 is built from 13 residues. The V and J ends lost 6 bases and 6 bases respectively, with 16 bases between them. Germline lookup yields CDR1 SQVTM and CDR2 ANQGSEA. This CDR3 reads CSVATAGGDTQYF. The CDR3 DNA is TGCAGCGTCGCCACGGCCGGGGGTGATACGCAGTATTTT.

The rearrangement links TRBV19 to TRBJ2-3; the D gene is possibly TRBD2 (6 bases). The germline CDR1 and CDR2 sequences are LNHDA and SQIVND (reference sequence). The length of the CDR3 is 16 residues. The V and J ends lost 3 bases and 2 bases respectively, with 15 bases between them. The CDR3 coding sequence is TGTGCCAGTAGTATCAACCGGGAGCGAGTCACAGATACGCAGTATTTT. Residues: CASSINRERVTDTQYF.

The V gene is TRBV30, the J gene TRBJ1-5; 7 bases match TRBD1. V was pared by 3 bases and J by 6 bases, with 5 bases of the junction left unmatched. The germline gives CDR1 GTSNPN, CDR2 SVGIG (reference sequence). This CDR3 spans 13 amino acids. CDR3 sequence (DNA): TGTGCCTGGAGCGATAACAGGGGTCAGCCCCAGCATTTT. This gives the protein CAWSDNRGQPQHF.

This clone was counted a single time. J is TRBJ1-3 and V is TRBV30, with 7 positions matching TRBD1. Losses at the gene ends were 4 bases for V and 4 bases for J; bases not matched to a gene: 16. The length of the CDR3 is 17 residues. Germline CDR1 GTSNPN, CDR2 SVGIG (reference sequence). The CDR3 nucleotides read TGTGCCTGGATAGGCACCGGGACAGTCATTGCGGGAAACACCATATATTTT. As protein: CAWIGTGTVIAGNTIYF. Full variable domain (remainder filled in from reference TRBV30 and TRBJ1-3): SQTIHQWPATLVQPVGSPLSLECTVEGTSNPNLYWYRQAAGRGLQLLFYSVGIGQISSEVPQNLSASRPQDRQFILSSKKLLLSDSGFYLCAWIGTGTVIAGNTIYFGEGSWLTVV.

The chain carries TRBV5-5 and TRBJ1-3, with D uncertain. V lost 0 bases and J lost 4, with 2 bases in between. Germline V gives CDR1 SGHKS, CDR2 YYEKEE (reference sequence). CDR3 length equals 12 residues. The CDR3 nucleotides read TGTGCCAGCAGCTTGGAGGGAAACACCATATATTTT. Its translation: CASSLEGNTIYF.

The V and J genes are TRBV15 and TRBJ2-1, with 7 bases lining up with TRBD1. The CDR3 is 13 amino acids. Per germline, CDR1 LNHNV and CDR2 YYDKDF (reference sequence). The trim removed 6 bases at V and 4 bases at J, leaving 3 bases unmatched. For the CDR3, the DNA is TGTGCCACCAGGGTGGGACAGTACAATGAGCAGTTCTTC. It codes for CATRVGQYNEQFF.

The chain couples TRBV11-2 to TRBJ1-5, with no clear D. Germline assignment: CDR1 SGHAT and CDR2 FQNNGV. The germline V and J ends were trimmed by 4 bases and 5 bases, with 6 bases remaining between them. The CDR3 has 12 residues. CDR3 coding DNA: TGTGCCAGCAGCTCCACGGATCAGCCCCAGCATTTT. This gives the protein CASSSTDQPQHF.